This entry lists 21 T cell receptor beta chains sequenced from one sample in a study of blood T cell repertoires in COVID-19. Repertoires were generated with immunoSEQ multiplex PCR, while TCRdb's copy carries only in-frame clones and drops some. Of some 240,000 clones listed, 75% to 85% are singletons. Sequencing was done on a sample of peripheral blood. These TCRs come from a woman aged 70 to 79 with COVID-19, enrolled during active disease.

V usage is TRBV7-9 and J usage is TRBJ2-2; 7 nucleotides match TRBD2. The V gene end was trimmed by 4 bases and the J gene end by 3 bases; junction bases not matched to a gene: 8. From germline, CDR1 is SEHNR and CDR2 FQNEAQ (reference sequence). The CDR3 loop spans 16 amino acids. The CDR3 reads CASSSPTSRYTGELFF. CDR3 nucleotide sequence: TGTGCCAGCAGCTCGCCGACTAGCAGATACACCGGGGAGCTGTTTTTT.

The rearrangement joins TRBV10-3 to TRBJ1-1, with D unclear. Trimming removed 0 bases from V and 3 bases from J, with 11 bases in between. Per germline, CDR1 ENHRY and CDR2 SYGVKD. The CDR3 is 15 residues long. In DNA form, the CDR3 reads TGTGCCATCAGTGAGTCCCGAACAGCATACACTGAAGCTTTCTTT. Translation: CAISESRTAYTEAFF.

The CDR3 sequence is CASSTPGLAGVAEQFF. For the CDR3, the DNA is TGCGCCAGCAGCACGCCGGGACTAGCGGGAGTTGCTGAGCAGTTCTTC. The genes are TRBV5-1 and TRBJ2-1, with 14 bases that match TRBD2. Germline lookup yields CDR1 SGHRS and CDR2 YFSETQ. The CDR3 runs 16 residues. V lost 4 bases, J lost 9 bases, and 9 bases stayed unmatched. Combining the CDR3 with reference TRBV5-1 and TRBJ2-1 gives the whole variable domain KAGVTQTPRYLIKTRGQQVTLSCSPISGHRSVSWYQQTPGQGLQFLFEYFSETQRNKGNFPGRFSGRQFSNSRSEMNVSTLELGDSALYLCASSTPGLAGVAEQFFGPGTRLTVL.

The V and J genes are TRBV5-4 and TRBJ2-1, with 13 bases fitting TRBD2. Per germline, CDR1 SGHNT and CDR2 YYREEE (reference sequence). V dropped 4 bases and J dropped 4; count of bases not matched to a gene: 8. There are 17 residues in the CDR3. CDR3 sequence (DNA): TGTGCCAGCAGCGCTGGAGGGACTAGCGGGAAATACAATGAGCAGTTCTTC. This sequence encodes CASSAGGTSGKYNEQFF.

The chain is built from TRBV11-2 and TRBJ1-1; D is ambiguous. The germline gives CDR1 SGHAT, CDR2 FQNNGV. The CDR3 is made up of 13 amino acids. V was pared by 2 bases and J by 3 bases, with 7 bases between. In DNA form, the CDR3 reads TGTGCCAGCAGCTTAAGGGAGGACACTGAAGCTTTCTTT. This codes for CASSLREDTEAFF.

The chain carries TRBV5-1 and TRBJ2-7; D is perhaps TRBD1 (6 bases). The CDR3 has 15 residues. The V end was cut by 0 bases, the J end by 3 bases, with 13 bases between. Looked up from germline, CDR1 is SGHRS and CDR2 is YFSETQ. CDR3 in DNA: TGCGCCAGCAGCTTGGCCCAAGGACAGATCTACGAGCAGTACTTC. Its translation is CASSLAQGQIYEQYF.

V gene TRBV19 combines with J gene TRBJ1-6; D is ambiguous. This CDR3 is 14 amino acids long. Looked up from germline, CDR1 is LNHDA and CDR2 is SQIVND (reference sequence). Deletions cut 5 bases from V and 10 bases from J, with 15 bases between. The CDR3 DNA follows: TGTGCCAGTAGTGGATTTGAGGATCGCTCACCCCTCCACTTT. As protein: CASSGFEDRSPLHF.

The V gene is TRBV6-6, the J gene TRBJ2-1; TRBD2 might be the D (6 bases). V shed 6 bases and J shed 0 bases, with 6 bases lying between them. The CDR3 length is 13 residues. Germline CDR1 and CDR2: MNHNY and SVGAGI (reference sequence). Here the CDR3 DNA reads TGTGCCAGCAGCGGGAGCTCCTACAATGAGCAGTTCTTC. Protein sequence: CASSGSSYNEQFF.

This clone was found once. The rearrangement uses TRBV7-2 and TRBJ2-5; the D gene is possibly TRBD1 (6 bases). The CDR3 length is 15 residues. CDR1 and CDR2 (germline): SGHTA, FQGNSA. Between the trimmed V and J ends, which lost 3 bases and 2 bases, there was a span of 13 bases. CDR3 sequence reads: CASSLIGQLQETQYF. CDR3 DNA sequence: TGTGCCAGCAGCTTGATCGGACAGCTTCAAGAGACCCAGTACTTC. Looking up the rest from reference TRBV7-2 and TRBJ2-5 gives the full variable domain: GAGVSQSPSNKVTEKGKDVELRCDPISGHTALYWYRQSLGQGLEFLIYFQGNSAPDKSGLPSDRFSAERTGGSVSTLTIQRTQQEDSAVYLCASSLIGQLQETQYFGPGTRLLVL.

This rearrangement joins TRBV24-1 to TRBJ2-3, with TRBD2 matching over 7 bases. Germline V gene data show CDR1 as KGHDR and CDR2 as SFDVKD. The CDR3 runs to 19 residues. Unmatched junction bases numbered 16, after V lost 3 bases and J lost 2 bases. The CDR3 region is CATSDPSAQASGYTDTQYF. The CDR3 DNA sequence: TGTGCCACCAGTGATCCCTCTGCCCAGGCTAGCGGATACACAGATACGCAGTATTTT.

CDR3 region: CASSEIGGRSSPLHF. The CDR3 nucleotides read TGTGCCAGCAGTGAAATTGGGGGCCGGAGTTCACCCCTCCACTTT. The rearrangement joins TRBV6-1 to TRBJ1-6; possible D gene TRBD1, 6 bases. This CDR3 has 15 residues. V lost 2 bases to trimming and J lost 9 bases, with 14 bases between them. Germline V gene data show CDR1 as MNHNS and CDR2 as SASEGT.

The V and J genes are TRBV7-2 and TRBJ2-7; tentative D call: TRBD2 (6 bases). Germline loops: CDR1 SGHTA, CDR2 FQGNSA. The length of the CDR3 is 14 residues. V lost 5 bases and J 2 bases, leaving 13 bases between the germline ends. CDR3 residues: CASSPGGSTYEQYF. The CDR3 DNA reads TGTGCCAGCAGCCCCGGGGGTAGCACCTACGAGCAGTACTTC.

This clone was observed many times. The V gene is TRBV2, the J gene TRBJ1-5; possible D gene TRBD1, 6 bases. The germline V gene encodes CDR1 SNHLY and CDR2 FYNNEI. V was cut by 3 bases and J by 2 bases, with 14 bases left in between. CDR3 size: 16 residues. CDR3 sequence reads: CASSEGTFVGNQPQHF. The CDR3 DNA reads as TGTGCCAGCAGTGAGGGGACATTTGTAGGCAATCAGCCCCAGCATTTT.

The chain recombines TRBV4-1 with TRBJ2-7, with D possibly TRBD1 on 6 matching bases. Trimming stripped 0 bases from V and 1 base from J, with 10 bases between. Germline V gene sequence: CDR1 MGHRA, CDR2 YSYEKL. The CDR3 spans 15 residues. CDR3 coding DNA: TGCGCCAGCAGCCAAGACCTGACAGGTTCCTACGAGCAGTACTTC. Amino acid sequence: CASSQDLTGSYEQYF.

The chain combines TRBV30 with TRBJ1-1; 7 positions match TRBD1. J was trimmed by 3 bases and V by 5 bases; bases with no gene match: 12. The CDR3 runs 15 residues. Germline CDR1 reads GTSNPN; CDR2 reads SVGIG (reference sequence). CDR3 nucleotides: TGTGCCTGGGGAACCCCGGGCCAGGGGGACACTGAAGCTTTCTTT. It codes for CAWGTPGQGDTEAFF. Supplemented by reference TRBV30 and TRBJ1-1, the full variable domain reads SQTIHQWPATLVQPVGSPLSLECTVEGTSNPNLYWYRQAAGRGLQLLFYSVGIGQISSEVPQNLSASRPQDRQFILSSKKLLLSDSGFYLCAWGTPGQGDTEAFFGQGTRLTVV.

Regarding this clone: The sample holds other DNA sequences that translate to the same CDR3. CDR3 protein: CASSVRTGLNTEAFF. DNA for the CDR3: TGTGCCAGCAGTGTTAGGACAGGTCTGAACACTGAAGCTTTCTTT. V gene TRBV28 combines with J gene TRBJ1-1; 7 nucleotides line up with TRBD1. The CDR3 is 15 residues long. Germline lookup yields CDR1 MDHEN and CDR2 SYDVKM. J gave up 0 bases and V 5 bases, and 6 bases lay outside the gene matches. The whole variable domain, filled in from reference TRBV28 and TRBJ1-1, reads DVKVTQSSRYLVKRTGEKVFLECVQDMDHENMFWYRQDPGLGLRLIYFSYDVKMKEKGDIPEGYSVSREKKERFSLILESASTNQTSMYLCASSVRTGLNTEAFFGQGTRLTVV.

Only a few counts were recorded for this clone. The chain recombines TRBV7-9 with TRBJ1-2; 10 bases match TRBD1. Germline V gives CDR1 SEHNR, CDR2 FQNEAQ (reference sequence). V lost 5 bases to trimming and J lost 6 bases; unmatched junction nucleotides: 6. The CDR3 contains 14 residues. CDR3 sequence: CASSQDRGADGYTF. In DNA form, the CDR3 reads TGTGCCAGCAGCCAGGACAGGGGGGCGGATGGCTACACCTTC.

The V and J genes are TRBV28 and TRBJ1-1; D remains unclear. There are 12 residues in the CDR3. CDR1 MDHEN and CDR2 SYDVKM come from the germline V gene. V dropped 5 bases and J dropped 7 bases, with 11 bases sitting between them. The CDR3 region has the DNA TGTGCCAGCAGTGATCTCCGGGGTGAAGCTTTCTTT. Translation gives CASSDLRGEAFF.

J is TRBJ2-7 and V is TRBV5-1; TRBD2 agrees at 9 bases. The length of the CDR3 is 15 residues. Germline V gene data show CDR1 as SGHRS and CDR2 as YFSETQ. With V trimmed by 2 bases and J by 1 base, 4 bases remained unmatched. In DNA, the CDR3 is TGCGCCAGCAGCTTAGGGCGGGAGGGTTCCTACGAGCAGTACTTC. It encodes CASSLGREGSYEQYF.

V and J are TRBV6-1 and TRBJ2-7, with D perhaps TRBD1 (5 bases). V was cut by 1 base and J by 3 bases, with 13 bases left in between. The CDR3 contains 15 residues. Germline loops: CDR1 MNHNS, CDR2 SASEGT. The CDR3 region has the DNA TGTGCCAGCAGTGAAGGATATAGGGGAAACTACGAGCAGTACTTC. Translating it yields CASSEGYRGNYEQYF.

The chain has TRBV6-5 and TRBJ2-5; possibly TRBD2 for D (7 bases). V gave up 7 bases and J gave up 5 bases, with 20 bases separating them. This CDR3 spans 15 amino acids. The germline V gene has CDR1 MNHEY and CDR2 SVGAGI. CDR3 bases: TGTGCCAGCACCCCCCCCGGGGGGCCGAGGGAGACCCAGTACTTC. This sequence encodes CASTPPGGPRETQYF.